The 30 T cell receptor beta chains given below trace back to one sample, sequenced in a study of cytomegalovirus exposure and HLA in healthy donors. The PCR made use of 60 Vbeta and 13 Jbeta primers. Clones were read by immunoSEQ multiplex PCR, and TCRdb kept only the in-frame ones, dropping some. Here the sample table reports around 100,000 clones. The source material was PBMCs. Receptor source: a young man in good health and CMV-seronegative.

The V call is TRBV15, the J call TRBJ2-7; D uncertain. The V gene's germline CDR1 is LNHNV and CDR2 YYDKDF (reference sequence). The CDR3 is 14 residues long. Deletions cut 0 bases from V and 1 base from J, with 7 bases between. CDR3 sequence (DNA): TGTGCCACCAGCAGAGATAATCCTTCCTACGAGCAGTACTTC. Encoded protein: CATSRDNPSYEQYF.

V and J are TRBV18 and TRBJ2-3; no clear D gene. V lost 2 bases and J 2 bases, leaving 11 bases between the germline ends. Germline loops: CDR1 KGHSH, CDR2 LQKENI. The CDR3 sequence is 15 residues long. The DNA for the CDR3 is TGTGCCAGCTCACCAGGCACAGCTACCACAGATACGCAGTATTTT. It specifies CASSPGTATTDTQYF.

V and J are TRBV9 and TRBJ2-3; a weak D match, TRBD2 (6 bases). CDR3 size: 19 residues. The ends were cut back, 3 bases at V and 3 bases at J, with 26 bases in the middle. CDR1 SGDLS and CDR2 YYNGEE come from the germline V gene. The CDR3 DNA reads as TGTGCCAGCAGCGCCGCGAAGGTGGGCCGAATCGGAGGGACAGATACGCAGTATTTT. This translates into CASSAAKVGRIGGTDTQYF.

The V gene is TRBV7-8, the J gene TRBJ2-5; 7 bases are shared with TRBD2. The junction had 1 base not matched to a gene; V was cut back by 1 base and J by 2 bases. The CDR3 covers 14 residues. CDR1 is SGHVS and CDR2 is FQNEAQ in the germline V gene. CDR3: CASSLGGGQETQYF. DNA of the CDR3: TGTGCCAGCAGCTTAGGGGGGGGTCAAGAGACCCAGTACTTC.

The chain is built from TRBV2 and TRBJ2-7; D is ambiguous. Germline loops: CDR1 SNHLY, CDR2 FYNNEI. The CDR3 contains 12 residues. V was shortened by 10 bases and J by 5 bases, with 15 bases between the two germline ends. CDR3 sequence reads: CATSQVSHEQYF. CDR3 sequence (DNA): TGTGCCACCAGCCAGGTGTCGCACGAGCAGTACTTC. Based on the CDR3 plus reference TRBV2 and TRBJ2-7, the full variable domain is EPEVTQTPSHQVTQMGQEVILRCVPISNHLYFYWYRQILGQKVEFLVSFYNNEISEKSEIFDDQFSVERPDGSNFTLKIRSTKLEDSAMYFCATSQVSHEQYFGPGTRLTVT.

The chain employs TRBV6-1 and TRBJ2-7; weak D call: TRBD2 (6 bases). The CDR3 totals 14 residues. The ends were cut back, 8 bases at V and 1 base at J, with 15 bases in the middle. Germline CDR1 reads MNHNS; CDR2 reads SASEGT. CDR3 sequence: CASGVWGVSYEQYF. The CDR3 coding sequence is TGTGCCAGCGGAGTGTGGGGGGTTTCCTACGAGCAGTACTTC.

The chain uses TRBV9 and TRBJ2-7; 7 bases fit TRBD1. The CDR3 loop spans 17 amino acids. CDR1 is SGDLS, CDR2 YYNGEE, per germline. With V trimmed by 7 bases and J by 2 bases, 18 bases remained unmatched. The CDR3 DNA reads TGTGCCAGCCGGAACGGGGCAGGGGGAGATTTTACCTACGAGCAGTACTTC. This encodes CASRNGAGGDFTYEQYF.

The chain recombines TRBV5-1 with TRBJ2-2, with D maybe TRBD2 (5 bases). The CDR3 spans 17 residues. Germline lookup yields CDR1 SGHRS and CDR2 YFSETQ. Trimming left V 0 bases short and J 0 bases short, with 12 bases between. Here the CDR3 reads CASSLEAGLTNTGELFF. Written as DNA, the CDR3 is TGCGCCAGCAGCTTGGAGGCAGGACTCACGAACACCGGGGAGCTGTTTTTT.

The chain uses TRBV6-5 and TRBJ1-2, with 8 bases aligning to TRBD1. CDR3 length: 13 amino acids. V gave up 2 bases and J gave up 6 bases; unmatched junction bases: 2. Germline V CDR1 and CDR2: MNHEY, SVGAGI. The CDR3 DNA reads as TGTGCCAGCAGTTACAGGGGACAGGATGGCTACACCTTC. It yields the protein CASSYRGQDGYTF.

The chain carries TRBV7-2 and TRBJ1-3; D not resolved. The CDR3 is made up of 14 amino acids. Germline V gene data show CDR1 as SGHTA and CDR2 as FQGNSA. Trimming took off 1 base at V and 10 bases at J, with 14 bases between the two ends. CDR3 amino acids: CASSLGQPRGTIYF. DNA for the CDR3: TGTGCCAGCAGCTTAGGGCAGCCAAGAGGGACCATATATTTT. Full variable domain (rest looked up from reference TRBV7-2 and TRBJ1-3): GAGVSQSPSNKVTEKGKDVELRCDPISGHTALYWYRQSLGQGLEFLIYFQGNSAPDKSGLPSDRFSAERTGGSVSTLTIQRTQQEDSAVYLCASSLGQPRGTIYFGEGSWLTVV.

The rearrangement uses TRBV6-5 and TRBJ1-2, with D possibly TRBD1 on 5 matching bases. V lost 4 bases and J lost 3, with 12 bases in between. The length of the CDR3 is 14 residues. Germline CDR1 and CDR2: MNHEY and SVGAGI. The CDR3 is CASSSAGRDYGYTF. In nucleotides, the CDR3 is TGTGCCAGCAGTTCCGCAGGGAGGGACTATGGCTACACCTTC.

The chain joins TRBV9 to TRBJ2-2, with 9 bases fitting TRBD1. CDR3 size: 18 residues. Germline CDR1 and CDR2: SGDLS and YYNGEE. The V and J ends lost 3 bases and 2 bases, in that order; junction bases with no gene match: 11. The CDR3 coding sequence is TGTGCCAGCAGCGACCCATCCGGGACAGGGATTAACACCGGGGAGCTGTTTTTT. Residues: CASSDPSGTGINTGELFF.

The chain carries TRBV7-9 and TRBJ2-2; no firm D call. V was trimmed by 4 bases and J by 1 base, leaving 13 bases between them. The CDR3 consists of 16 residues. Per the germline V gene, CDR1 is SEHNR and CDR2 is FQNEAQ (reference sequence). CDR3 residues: CASSSKISGNTGELFF. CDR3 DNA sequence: TGTGCCAGCAGCTCCAAAATATCCGGGAACACCGGGGAGCTGTTTTTT.

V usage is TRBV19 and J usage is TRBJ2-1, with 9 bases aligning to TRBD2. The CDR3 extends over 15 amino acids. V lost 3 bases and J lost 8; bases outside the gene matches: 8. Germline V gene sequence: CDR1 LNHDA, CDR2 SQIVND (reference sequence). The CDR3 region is CASSILAGVLDEQFF. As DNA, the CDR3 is TGTGCCAGTAGTATTTTAGCGGGGGTTTTGGATGAGCAGTTCTTC.

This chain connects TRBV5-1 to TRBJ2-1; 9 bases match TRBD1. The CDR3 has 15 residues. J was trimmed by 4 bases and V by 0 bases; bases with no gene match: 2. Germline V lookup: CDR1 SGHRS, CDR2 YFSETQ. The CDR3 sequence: CASSLDRGRYNEQFF. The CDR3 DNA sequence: TGCGCCAGCAGCTTGGACAGGGGGCGATACAATGAGCAGTTCTTC.

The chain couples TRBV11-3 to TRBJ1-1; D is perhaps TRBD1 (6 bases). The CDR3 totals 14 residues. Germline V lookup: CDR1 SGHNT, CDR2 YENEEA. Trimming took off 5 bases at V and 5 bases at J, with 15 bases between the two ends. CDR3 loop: CASSLQGWSTEAFF. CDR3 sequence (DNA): TGTGCCAGCAGCCTCCAGGGGTGGTCGACTGAAGCTTTCTTT.

CDR3 coding DNA: TGTGCCAGCAGTGTGGGACAGGGGGATCTCGAGACCCAGTACTTC. It codes for CASSVGQGDLETQYF. The chain has TRBV6-1 and TRBJ2-5; 11 nucleotides line up with TRBD1. The CDR3 is 15 residues long. Germline trimming cut 4 bases from V and 5 bases from J; bases unmatched to any gene: 6. CDR1 and CDR2 from the germline V gene are MNHNS and SASEGT.

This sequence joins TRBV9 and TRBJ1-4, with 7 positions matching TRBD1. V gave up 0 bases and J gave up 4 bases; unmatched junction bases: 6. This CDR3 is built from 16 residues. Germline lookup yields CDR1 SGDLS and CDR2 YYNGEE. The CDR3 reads CASSVEAGTVNEKLFF. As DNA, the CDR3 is TGTGCCAGCAGCGTAGAGGCCGGGACAGTTAATGAAAAACTGTTTTTT.

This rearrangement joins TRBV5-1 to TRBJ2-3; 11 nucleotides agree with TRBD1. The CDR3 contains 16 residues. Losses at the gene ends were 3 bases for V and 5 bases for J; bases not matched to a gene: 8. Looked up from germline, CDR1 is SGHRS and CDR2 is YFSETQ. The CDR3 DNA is TGCGCCAGCAGCTGGCCGGGACAGGGGGTCGAAGATACGCAGTATTTT. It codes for CASSWPGQGVEDTQYF.

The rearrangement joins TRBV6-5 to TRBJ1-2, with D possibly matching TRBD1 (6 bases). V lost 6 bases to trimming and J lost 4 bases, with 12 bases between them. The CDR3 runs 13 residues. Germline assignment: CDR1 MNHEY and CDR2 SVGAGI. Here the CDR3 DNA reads TGTGCCAGCAGCCGTCCGGACAGCTATGGCTACACCTTC. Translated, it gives CASSRPDSYGYTF.

The DNA of the CDR3 is TGTGCCAGCAGCTTATCACCTAACGGGGGGGCTGACAATGAGCAGTTCTTC. Its translation is CASSLSPNGGADNEQFF. The chain uses TRBV7-3 and TRBJ2-1, with TRBD2 identical over 8 bases. Germline trimming cut 2 bases from V and 5 bases from J; bases unmatched to any gene: 11. Looked up from germline, CDR1 is SGHTA and CDR2 is FQGTGA. The CDR3 is 17 amino acids.

CDR3 bases: TGTGCCAGCAGTCGGGAGGGCAATCAGCCCCAGCATTTT. This encodes CASSREGNQPQHF. This chain uses TRBV2 with TRBJ1-5; the D is unclear. The V end was cut by 5 bases, the J end by 2 bases, with 7 bases between. There are 13 residues in the CDR3. In germline, CDR1 is SNHLY, CDR2 FYNNEI.

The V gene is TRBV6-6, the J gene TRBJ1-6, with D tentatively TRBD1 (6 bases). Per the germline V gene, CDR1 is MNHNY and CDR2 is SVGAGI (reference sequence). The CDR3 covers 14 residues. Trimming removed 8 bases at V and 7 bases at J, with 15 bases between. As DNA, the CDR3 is TGTGCCAGCTCCCCCGGACAGATCAATTCACCCCTCCACTTT. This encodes CASSPGQINSPLHF.

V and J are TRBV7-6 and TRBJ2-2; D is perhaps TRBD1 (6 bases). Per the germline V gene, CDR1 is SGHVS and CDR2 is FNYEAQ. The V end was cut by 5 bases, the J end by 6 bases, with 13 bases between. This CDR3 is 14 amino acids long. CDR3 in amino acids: CASSRGSIAGELFF. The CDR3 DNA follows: TGTGCCAGCAGCAGGGGGTCGATCGCCGGGGAGCTGTTTTTT.

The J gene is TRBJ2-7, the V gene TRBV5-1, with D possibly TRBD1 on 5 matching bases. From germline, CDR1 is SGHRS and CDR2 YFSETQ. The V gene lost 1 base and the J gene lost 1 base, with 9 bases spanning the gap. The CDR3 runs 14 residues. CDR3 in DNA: TGCGCCAGCAGCTTGAACAGGTTATCCTACGAGCAGTACTTC. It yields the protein CASSLNRLSYEQYF.

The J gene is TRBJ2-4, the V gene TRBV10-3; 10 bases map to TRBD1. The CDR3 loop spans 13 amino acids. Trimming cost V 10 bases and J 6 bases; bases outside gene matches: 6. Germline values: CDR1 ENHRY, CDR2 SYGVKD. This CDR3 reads CATWGDRGNIQYF. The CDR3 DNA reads TGTGCCACCTGGGGGGACAGGGGAAACATTCAGTACTTC.

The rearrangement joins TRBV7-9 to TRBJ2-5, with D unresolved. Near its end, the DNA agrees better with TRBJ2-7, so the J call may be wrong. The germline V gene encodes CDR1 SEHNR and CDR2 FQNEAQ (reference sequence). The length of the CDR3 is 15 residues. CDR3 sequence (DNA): TGTGCCAGCAGCCTTAACCCTTTCCCCCCCTACGAGCAGTACTTC. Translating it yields CASSLNPFPPYEQYF.

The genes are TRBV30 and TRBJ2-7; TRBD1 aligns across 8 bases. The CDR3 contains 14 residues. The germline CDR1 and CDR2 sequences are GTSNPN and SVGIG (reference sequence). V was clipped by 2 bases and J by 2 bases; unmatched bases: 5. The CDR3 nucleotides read TGTGCCTGGAGTCTAGGACAGGGAACCTACGAGCAGTACTTC. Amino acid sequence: CAWSLGQGTYEQYF. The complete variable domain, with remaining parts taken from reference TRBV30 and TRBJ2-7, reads SQTIHQWPATLVQPVGSPLSLECTVEGTSNPNLYWYRQAAGRGLQLLFYSVGIGQISSEVPQNLSASRPQDRQFILSSKKLLLSDSGFYLCAWSLGQGTYEQYFGPGTRLTVT.

The CDR3 here is CASSFDRGTDTQYF. CDR3 coding DNA: TGCGCCAGCAGCTTCGACAGGGGCACAGATACGCAGTATTTT. V is TRBV5-1 and J is TRBJ2-3; 7 bases align to TRBD1. Looked up from germline, CDR1 is SGHRS and CDR2 is YFSETQ. The V and J ends lost 2 bases and 1 base, in that order; junction bases with no gene match: 1. The length of the CDR3 is 14 residues.

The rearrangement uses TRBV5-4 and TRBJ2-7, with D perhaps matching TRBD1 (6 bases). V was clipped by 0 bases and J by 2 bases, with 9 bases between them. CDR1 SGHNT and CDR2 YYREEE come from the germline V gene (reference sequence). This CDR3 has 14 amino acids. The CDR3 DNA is TGTGCCAGCAGCTTGGGGGACAACCCCTACGAGCAGTACTTC. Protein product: CASSLGDNPYEQYF.